In this sample, the clone carrying this T cell receptor (beta chain) turned up many times. Its matching antigen is unknown. This entry belongs to a study of Graves' ophthalmopathy and Graves' hyperthyroidism. The wider study: Untreated patients at initial diagnosis provided peripheral blood. Study-wide points: Blood also held most thyroid clonotypes expanded above 0.001 frequency.

Trimming pared 3 bases from V and 5 bases from J, leaving 10 bases between. CDR1 MGHRA and CDR2 YSYEKL come from the germline V gene. The CDR3 has 13 amino acids. RNA transcripts were the template, and TCR beta CDR3 regions were amplified from them. HTBI-primed RT-PCR formed the first round, and a multiplex PCR formed the second. TCRdb analysed the multiplex PCR reads with MiXCR anew, one entry per CDR3 protein. The repertoire includes approximately 700,000 distinct CDR3 sequences, about two fifths of them detected once, and over 2.5% sits in the top ten. Active ophthalmopathy (CAS at least 3, NOSPECS at least 4), lasting under 3 months. The PBMCs had their origin in 10 ml of fresh peripheral blood.

The sequenced material came from peripheral blood. This sequence joins TRBV4-1 and TRBJ2-5; the D is unclear. This clonotype was sampled from an adult man with Graves' ophthalmopathy. The CDR3 DNA is TGCGCCAGCAGCCATCTAATTACGGAGACCCAGTACTTC. This encodes CASSHLITETQYF.